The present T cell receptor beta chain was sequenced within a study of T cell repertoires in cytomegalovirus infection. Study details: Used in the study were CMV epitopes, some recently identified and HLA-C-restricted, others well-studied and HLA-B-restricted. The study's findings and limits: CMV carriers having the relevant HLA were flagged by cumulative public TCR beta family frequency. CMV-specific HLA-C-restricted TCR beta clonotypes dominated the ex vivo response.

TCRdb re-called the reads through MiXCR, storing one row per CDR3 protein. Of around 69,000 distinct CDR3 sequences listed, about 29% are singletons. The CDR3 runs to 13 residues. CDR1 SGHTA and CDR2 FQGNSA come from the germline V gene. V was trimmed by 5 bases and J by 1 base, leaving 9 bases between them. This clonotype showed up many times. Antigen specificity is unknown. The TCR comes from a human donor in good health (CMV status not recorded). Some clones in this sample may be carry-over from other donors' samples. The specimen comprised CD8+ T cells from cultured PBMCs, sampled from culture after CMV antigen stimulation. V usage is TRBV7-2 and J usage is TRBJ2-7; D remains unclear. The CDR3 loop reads CASSPPVSYEQYF. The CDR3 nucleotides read TGTGCCAGCAGCCCACCGGTTTCCTACGAGCAGTACTTC.